This T cell receptor (beta chain) was identified during a study of cytomegalovirus exposure and HLA in healthy donors. Comments on this clone: Antigen unknown.

Germline values: CDR1 MNHEY, CDR2 SMNVEV (reference sequence). Trimming shortened V by 7 bases and J by 3 bases, and 27 bases separated the two germline ends. This CDR3 comprises 18 residues. Findings and caveats of the study: Productive rates of about 87% or about 30% were seen for most TCR beta V segments in an earlier analysis. Available immune exposure information covered CMV serostatus only. In vitro experiments confirmed that a few CMV-associated chains were specific for CMV antigens.

The PCR used 60 Vbeta and 13 Jbeta primers. Only in-frame clones appear in the TCRdb table, and some are missing; sequencing was by immunoSEQ multiplex PCR. The sample has about 170,000 clones, more than 80% seen once; the top ten hold about 0.82%. The V and J genes are TRBV27 and TRBJ2-5, with TRBD2 as a possible D gene (6 bases). The receptor was isolated from a woman in her late teens or twenties in good health and CMV-seronegative. Sequenced sample: PBMCs. CDR3 amino acids: CASKRSGTLQTRKETQYF. CDR3 bases: TGTGCCAGCAAGCGATCCGGGACTCTACAAACTCGCAAAGAGACCCAGTACTTC.